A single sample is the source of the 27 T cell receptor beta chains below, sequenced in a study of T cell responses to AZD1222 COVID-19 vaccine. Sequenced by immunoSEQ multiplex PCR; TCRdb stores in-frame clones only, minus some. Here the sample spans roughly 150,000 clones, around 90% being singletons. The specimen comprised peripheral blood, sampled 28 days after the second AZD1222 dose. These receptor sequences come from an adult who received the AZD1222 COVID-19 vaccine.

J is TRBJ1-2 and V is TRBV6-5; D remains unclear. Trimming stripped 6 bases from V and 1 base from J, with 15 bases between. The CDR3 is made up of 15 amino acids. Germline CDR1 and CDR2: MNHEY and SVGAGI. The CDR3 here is CASSKQRPHNYGYTF. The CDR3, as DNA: TGTGCCAGCAGCAAACAGAGACCTCATAACTATGGCTACACCTTC.

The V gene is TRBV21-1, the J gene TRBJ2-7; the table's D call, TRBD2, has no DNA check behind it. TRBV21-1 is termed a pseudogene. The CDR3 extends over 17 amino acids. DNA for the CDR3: TGTGCCAGCAGCAAGCCTTATCAGCGGGGGGGCTCATACGAGCAGTACTTC. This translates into CASSKPYQRGGSYEQYF.

This CDR3 reads CSAPEANTGELFF. Written as DNA, the CDR3 is TGCAGCGCTCCCGAGGCTAACACCGGGGAGCTGTTTTTT. The chain joins TRBV29-1 to TRBJ2-2; D is ambiguous. There are 13 residues in the CDR3. V was cut by 7 bases and J by 2 bases, with 11 bases left in between. Germline loops: CDR1 SQVTM, CDR2 ANQGSEA.

CDR3 residues: CASSQEPGTGSYEQYF. In DNA, the CDR3 is TGTGCCAGCAGCCAAGAACCCGGGACAGGGTCCTACGAGCAGTACTTC. The chain couples TRBV4-2 to TRBJ2-7; 9 bases match TRBD1. The ends lost 0 bases at V and 1 base at J; junction bases unmatched: 4. The germline V gene encodes CDR1 LGHNA and CDR2 YNFKEQ. The CDR3 consists of 16 residues.

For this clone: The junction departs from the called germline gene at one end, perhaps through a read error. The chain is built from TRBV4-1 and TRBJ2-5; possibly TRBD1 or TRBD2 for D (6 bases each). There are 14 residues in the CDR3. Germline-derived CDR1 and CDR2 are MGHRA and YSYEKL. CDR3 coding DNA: TGCGCCAGCAGCCAAGGAGGGGGAGGAGAGACCCAGCACTTC. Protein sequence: CASSQGGGGETQHF.

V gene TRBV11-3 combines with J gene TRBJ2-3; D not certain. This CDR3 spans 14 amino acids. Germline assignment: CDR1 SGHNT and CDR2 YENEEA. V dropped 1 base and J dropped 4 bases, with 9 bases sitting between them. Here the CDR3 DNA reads TGTGCCAGCAGCTTAGGGGTCATGGCAGATACGCAGTATTTT. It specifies CASSLGVMADTQYF.

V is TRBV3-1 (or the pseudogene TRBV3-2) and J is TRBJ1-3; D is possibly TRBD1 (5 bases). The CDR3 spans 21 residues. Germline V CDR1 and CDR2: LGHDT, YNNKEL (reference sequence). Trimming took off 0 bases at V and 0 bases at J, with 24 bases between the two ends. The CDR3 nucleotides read TGTGCCAGCAGCCAAGAATCTGGGAGAGACTTGTACAGGTCCTCTGGAAACACCATATATTTT. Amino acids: CASSQESGRDLYRSSGNTIYF.

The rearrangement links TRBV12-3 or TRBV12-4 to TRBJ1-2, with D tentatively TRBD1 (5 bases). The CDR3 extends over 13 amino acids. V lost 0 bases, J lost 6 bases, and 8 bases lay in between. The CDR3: CASSLARGNGYTF. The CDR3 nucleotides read TGTGCCAGCAGTTTAGCCCGGGGGAATGGCTACACCTTC.

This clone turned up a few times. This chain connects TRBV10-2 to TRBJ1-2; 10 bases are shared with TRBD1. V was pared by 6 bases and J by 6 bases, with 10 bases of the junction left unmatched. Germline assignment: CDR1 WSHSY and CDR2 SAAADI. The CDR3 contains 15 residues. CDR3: CASSQIGDRGHGYTF. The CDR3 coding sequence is TGCGCCAGCAGCCAGATAGGGGACAGGGGTCATGGCTACACCTTC.

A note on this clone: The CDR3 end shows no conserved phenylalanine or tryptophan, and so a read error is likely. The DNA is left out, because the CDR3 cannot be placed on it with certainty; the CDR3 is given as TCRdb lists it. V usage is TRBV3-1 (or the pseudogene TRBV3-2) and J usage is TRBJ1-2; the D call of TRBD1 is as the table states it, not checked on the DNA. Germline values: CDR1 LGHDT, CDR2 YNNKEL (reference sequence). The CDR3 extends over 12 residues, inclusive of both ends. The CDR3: CASSQRGTGLKI.

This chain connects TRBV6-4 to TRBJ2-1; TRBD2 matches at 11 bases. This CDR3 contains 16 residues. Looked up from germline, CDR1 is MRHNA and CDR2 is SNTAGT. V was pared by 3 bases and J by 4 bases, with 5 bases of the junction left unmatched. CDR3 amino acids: CASSERASGGYNEQFF. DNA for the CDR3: TGTGCCAGCAGTGAACGAGCTAGCGGGGGGTACAATGAGCAGTTCTTC.

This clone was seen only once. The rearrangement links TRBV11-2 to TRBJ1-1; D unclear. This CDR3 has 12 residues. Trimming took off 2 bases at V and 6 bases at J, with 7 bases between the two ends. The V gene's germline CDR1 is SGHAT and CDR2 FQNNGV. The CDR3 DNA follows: TGTGCCAGCAGCTTAATTCTCGCTGAAGCTTTCTTT. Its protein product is CASSLILAEAFF.

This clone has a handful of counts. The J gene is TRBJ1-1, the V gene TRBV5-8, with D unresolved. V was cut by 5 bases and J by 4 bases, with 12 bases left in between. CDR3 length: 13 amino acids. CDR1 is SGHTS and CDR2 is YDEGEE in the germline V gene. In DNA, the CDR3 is TGTGCCAGCAGACGTCGGATTGGCACTGAAGCTTTCTTT. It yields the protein CASRRRIGTEAFF.

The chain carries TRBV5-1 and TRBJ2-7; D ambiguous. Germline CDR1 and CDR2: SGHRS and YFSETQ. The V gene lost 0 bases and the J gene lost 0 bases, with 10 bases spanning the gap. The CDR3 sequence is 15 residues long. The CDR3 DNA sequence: TGCGCCAGCAGCTTGGGGTCAGAGGACTCCTACGAGCAGTACTTC. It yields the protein CASSLGSEDSYEQYF.

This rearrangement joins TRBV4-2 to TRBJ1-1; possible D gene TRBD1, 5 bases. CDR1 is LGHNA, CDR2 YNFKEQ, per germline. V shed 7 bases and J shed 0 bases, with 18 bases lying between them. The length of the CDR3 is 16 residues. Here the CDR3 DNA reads TGTGCCAGCACCCCTAAACGGACAACAATGAACACTGAAGCTTTCTTT. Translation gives CASTPKRTTMNTEAFF.

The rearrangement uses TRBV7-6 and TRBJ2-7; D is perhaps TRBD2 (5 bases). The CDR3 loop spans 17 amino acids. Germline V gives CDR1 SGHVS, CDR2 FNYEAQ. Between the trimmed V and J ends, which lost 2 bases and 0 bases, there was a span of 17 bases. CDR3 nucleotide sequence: TGTGCCAGCAGCTTACCCCTCGAGGGCCCTCCCTCCTACGAGCAGTACTTC. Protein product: CASSLPLEGPPSYEQYF.

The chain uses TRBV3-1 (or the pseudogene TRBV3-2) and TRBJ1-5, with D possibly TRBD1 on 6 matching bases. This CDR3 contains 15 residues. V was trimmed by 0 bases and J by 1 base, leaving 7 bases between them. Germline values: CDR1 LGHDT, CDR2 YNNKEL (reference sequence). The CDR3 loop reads CASSQDQGSNQPQHF. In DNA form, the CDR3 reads TGTGCCAGCAGCCAAGATCAGGGGAGCAATCAGCCCCAGCATTTT.

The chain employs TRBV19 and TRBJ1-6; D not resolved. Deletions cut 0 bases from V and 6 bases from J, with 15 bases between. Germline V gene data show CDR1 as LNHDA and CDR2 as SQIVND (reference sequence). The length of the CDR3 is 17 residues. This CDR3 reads CASSIDLDSAVNSPLHF. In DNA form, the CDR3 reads TGTGCCAGTAGTATAGATCTCGACTCGGCCGTTAATTCACCCCTCCACTTT.

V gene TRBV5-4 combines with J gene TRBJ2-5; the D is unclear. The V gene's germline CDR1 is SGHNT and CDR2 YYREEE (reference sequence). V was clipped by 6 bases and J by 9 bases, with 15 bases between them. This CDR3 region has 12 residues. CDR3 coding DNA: TGTGCCAGCAAAAATAGGAGTGGGTCCCAGTACTTC. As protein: CASKNRSGSQYF.

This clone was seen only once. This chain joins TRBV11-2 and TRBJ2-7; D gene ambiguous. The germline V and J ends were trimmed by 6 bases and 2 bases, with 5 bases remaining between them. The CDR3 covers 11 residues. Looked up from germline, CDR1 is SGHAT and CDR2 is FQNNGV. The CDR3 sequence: CASSSAYEQYF. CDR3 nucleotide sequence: TGTGCCAGCAGTTCTGCCTACGAGCAGTACTTC.

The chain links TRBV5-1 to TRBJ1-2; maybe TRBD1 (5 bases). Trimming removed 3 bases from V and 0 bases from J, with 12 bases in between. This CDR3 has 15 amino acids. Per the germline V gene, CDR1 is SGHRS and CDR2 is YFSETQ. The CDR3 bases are TGCGCCAGCAGCTGGGGCGGGGAAGCTAACTATGGCTACACCTTC. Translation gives CASSWGGEANYGYTF.

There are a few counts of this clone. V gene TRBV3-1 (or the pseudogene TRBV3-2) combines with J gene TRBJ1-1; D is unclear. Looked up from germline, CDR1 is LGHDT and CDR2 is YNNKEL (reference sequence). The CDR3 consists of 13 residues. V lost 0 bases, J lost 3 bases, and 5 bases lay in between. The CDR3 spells CASSQDLDTEAFF. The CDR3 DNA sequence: TGTGCCAGCAGCCAAGATCTGGACACTGAAGCTTTCTTT.

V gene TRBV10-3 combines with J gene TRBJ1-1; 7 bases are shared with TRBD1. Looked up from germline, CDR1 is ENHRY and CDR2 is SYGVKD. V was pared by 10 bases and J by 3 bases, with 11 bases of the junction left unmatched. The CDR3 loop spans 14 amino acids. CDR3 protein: CASMRPGGDTEAFF. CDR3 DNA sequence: TGTGCCAGCATGAGGCCAGGGGGAGACACTGAAGCTTTCTTT.

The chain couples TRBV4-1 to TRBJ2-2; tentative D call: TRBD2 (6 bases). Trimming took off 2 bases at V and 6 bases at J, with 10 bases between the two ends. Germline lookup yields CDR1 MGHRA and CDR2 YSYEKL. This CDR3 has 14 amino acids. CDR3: CASSQRREPGELFF. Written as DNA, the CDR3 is TGCGCCAGCAGCCAACGACGGGAGCCCGGGGAGCTGTTTTTT.

CDR3 DNA sequence: TGTGCCAGCAACCCCGCAGGGGGGAACAATGAGCAGTTCTTC. Translation: CASNPAGGNNEQFF. V is TRBV6-5 and J is TRBJ2-1, with a weak D call TRBD1 (7 bases). V gave up 7 bases and J gave up 5 bases, with 15 bases separating them. This CDR3 has 14 amino acids. Germline values: CDR1 MNHEY, CDR2 SVGAGI.

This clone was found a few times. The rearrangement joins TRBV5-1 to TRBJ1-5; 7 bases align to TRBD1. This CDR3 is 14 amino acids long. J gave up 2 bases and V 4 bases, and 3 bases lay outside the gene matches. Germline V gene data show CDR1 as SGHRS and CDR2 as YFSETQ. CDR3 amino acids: CASSPDRGNQPQHF. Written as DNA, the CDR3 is TGCGCCAGCAGCCCCGACAGGGGCAATCAGCCCCAGCATTTT.

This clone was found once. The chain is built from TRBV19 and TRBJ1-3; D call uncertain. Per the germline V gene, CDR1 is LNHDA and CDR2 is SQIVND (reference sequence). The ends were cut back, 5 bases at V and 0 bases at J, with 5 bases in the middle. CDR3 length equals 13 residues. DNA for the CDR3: TGTGCCAGTAGTTTCTACTCTGGAAACACCATATATTTT. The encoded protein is CASSFYSGNTIYF.